A single sample gave rise to the 8 T cell receptor beta chains below, sequenced in a study of long-term antiretroviral therapy in people with HIV. Samples were assayed with immunoSEQ v3.0 at survey level. The assay was immunoSEQ multiplex PCR, and TCRdb's table has in-frame clones only and misses some. The sample consists of about 22,000 clones, around 83% of them appearing once. The sequenced sample was unsorted PBMCs, obtained 1.3 years after starting antiretroviral therapy. Receptor source: a man aged 55 to 70 with HIV.

This chain links TRBV30 with TRBJ2-7; weak D call: TRBD2 (6 bases). The CDR3 totals 16 residues. V dropped 3 bases and J dropped 4 bases, with 22 bases sitting between them. CDR1 and CDR2 (germline): GTSNPN, SVGIG (reference sequence). CDR3 residues: CAWRKPRGSGVYEQYF. CDR3 nucleotides: TGTGCCTGGAGGAAGCCTAGGGGTAGCGGAGTTTACGAGCAGTACTTC.

This rearrangement joins TRBV5-1 to TRBJ2-7; no clear D. CDR3 length equals 16 residues. CDR1 SGHRS and CDR2 YFSETQ come from the germline V gene. V lost 0 bases to trimming and J lost 1 base, with 14 bases between them. CDR3 protein: CASSLDPGVGSYEQYF. The CDR3 DNA reads as TGCGCCAGCAGCTTGGATCCGGGTGTGGGGTCCTACGAGCAGTACTTC.

The J gene is TRBJ1-4, the V gene TRBV2; D uncertain. Between the trimmed V and J ends, which lost 5 bases and 0 bases, there was a span of 7 bases. The CDR3 covers 14 residues. Germline loops: CDR1 SNHLY, CDR2 FYNNEI. Here the CDR3 reads CASSWVTTNEKLFF. The CDR3 region has the DNA TGTGCCAGCAGTTGGGTTACAACTAATGAAAAACTGTTTTTT.

This chain links TRBV18 with TRBJ2-5; D not certain. CDR1 and CDR2 from the germline V gene are KGHSH and LQKENI. The V gene lost 0 bases and the J gene lost 4 bases, with 12 bases spanning the gap. The CDR3 covers 15 residues. CDR3 bases: TGTGCCAGCTCACCACCGGCTGCCTACGGAGAGACCCAGTACTTC. Translating it yields CASSPPAAYGETQYF.

The gene calls are TRBV19 and TRBJ2-5; D might be TRBD1 (5 bases). The V end was cut by 0 bases, the J end by 4 bases, with 12 bases between. The CDR3 contains 15 residues. Germline CDR1 LNHDA, CDR2 SQIVND (reference sequence). CDR3 region: CASSIDSFRAETQYF. CDR3 DNA: TGTGCCAGTAGTATAGATAGTTTCAGGGCAGAGACCCAGTACTTC.

The chain employs TRBV27 and TRBJ1-5, with D unclear. This CDR3 has 15 residues. The V and J ends lost 6 bases and 2 bases respectively, with 14 bases between them. Germline V gene data show CDR1 as MNHEY and CDR2 as SMNVEV (reference sequence). Here the CDR3 DNA reads TGTGCCAGCAGCCCAGGAATGGGCGGCAATCAGCCCCAGCATTTT. It translates to CASSPGMGGNQPQHF.

Only one count was recorded for this clone. The chain links TRBV7-2 to TRBJ1-4; no definite D call. The CDR3 totals 14 residues. Trimming removed 1 base from V and 8 bases from J, with 11 bases in between. Germline V gives CDR1 SGHTA, CDR2 FQGNSA. CDR3 region: CASSLGRVGEKLFF. The CDR3 DNA reads TGTGCCAGCAGCTTAGGACGAGTGGGAGAAAAACTGTTTTTT.

The rearrangement uses TRBV11-2 and TRBJ1-6; D unclear. CDR3 length: 13 amino acids. Trimming took off 1 base at V and 7 bases at J, with 5 bases between the two ends. Germline V gene data show CDR1 as SGHAT and CDR2 as FQNNGV. The CDR3 sequence: CASSLVANSPLHF. The CDR3 DNA reads as TGTGCCAGCAGCTTAGTGGCCAATTCACCCCTCCACTTT.